These 6 T cell receptor beta chains were all obtained from the same sample, sequenced in a study of T cells in Graves' hyperthyroidism and ophthalmopathy. Amplification of TCR beta CDR3 regions used RNA as the template. Researchers ran a first-round RT-PCR on the TCR CDR3 using the HTBI primer set. Via MiXCR, TCRdb re-called the multiplex PCR reads, giving one row per CDR3 protein. This sample has approximately 560,000 distinct CDR3 sequences, with roughly 14% found just once. Material for sequencing was blood. The receptors were gathered from a woman in her 30s with Graves' hyperthyroidism.

Details on this clonotype: Likely a read error: the CDR3 ends without its conserved phenylalanine or tryptophan. CDR3 coding DNA: TGTGCCAGCAGGGGGACCGTGGAAGCTTTCCTT. This translates into CASRGTVEAFL. V usage is TRBV2 and J usage is TRBJ1-1, with a weak D call TRBD1 (5 bases). This CDR3 region has 11 residues. Germline values: CDR1 SNHLY, CDR2 FYNNEI. Trimming took 6 bases from V and 8 from J, leaving 10 bases between them.

This clonotype was observed a few times. The genes are TRBV5-4 and TRBJ2-3, with a tentative D call TRBD2 (6 bases). Looked up from germline, CDR1 is SGHNT and CDR2 is YYREEE (reference sequence). This CDR3 is 15 amino acids long. The V gene lost 0 bases and the J gene lost 6 bases, with 14 bases spanning the gap. The CDR3 loop reads CASSLVGGAEDTQYF. The DNA of the CDR3 is TGTGCCAGCAGCTTGGTGGGGGGAGCGGAGGATACGCAGTATTTT.

This clonotype was recorded at least ten times. The genes are TRBV7-9 and TRBJ2-1; tentatively, D is TRBD1 or TRBD2 (5 bases each). CDR1 and CDR2 from the germline V gene are SEHNR and FQNEAQ (reference sequence). This CDR3 is 14 amino acids long. V lost 5 bases and J 9 bases, leaving 17 bases between the germline ends. The CDR3 protein is CASSQKPGPREQFF. The CDR3 DNA is TGTGCCAGCAGCCAGAAACCGGGACCCCGTGAGCAGTTCTTC.

The rearrangement uses TRBV10-3 and TRBJ1-5; D is undetermined. V lost 5 bases and J lost 0, with 8 bases in between. CDR1 and CDR2 (germline): ENHRY, SYGVKD. The CDR3 is made up of 14 amino acids. CDR3 nucleotide sequence: TGTGCCATCAGTACAGAAATTAGCAATCAGCCCCAGCATTTT. The encoded protein is CAISTEISNQPQHF.

The sample holds many counts of this clonotype. The rearrangement uses TRBV7-9 and TRBJ2-3; 8 bases line up with TRBD2. Germline V gene data show CDR1 as SEHNR and CDR2 as FQNEAQ (reference sequence). The CDR3 is 16 amino acids. Trimming took 5 bases from V and 2 from J; bases not matched to a gene: 9. CDR3 protein: CASSQNIAGPTDTQYF. The CDR3 nucleotides read TGTGCCAGCAGCCAGAATATAGCGGGACCCACAGATACGCAGTATTTT.

This clonotype was seen more than once but under ten times. This chain links TRBV13 with TRBJ2-7, with D perhaps being TRBD1 or TRBD2 (6 bases each). Deletions cut 3 bases from V and 5 bases from J, with 14 bases between. This CDR3 is built from 14 residues. In germline, CDR1 is PRHDT, CDR2 FYEKMQ (reference sequence). The CDR3 spells CASSFRGGRDEQYF. CDR3 DNA: TGTGCCAGCAGCTTCCGAGGGGGGCGGGACGAGCAGTACTTC.